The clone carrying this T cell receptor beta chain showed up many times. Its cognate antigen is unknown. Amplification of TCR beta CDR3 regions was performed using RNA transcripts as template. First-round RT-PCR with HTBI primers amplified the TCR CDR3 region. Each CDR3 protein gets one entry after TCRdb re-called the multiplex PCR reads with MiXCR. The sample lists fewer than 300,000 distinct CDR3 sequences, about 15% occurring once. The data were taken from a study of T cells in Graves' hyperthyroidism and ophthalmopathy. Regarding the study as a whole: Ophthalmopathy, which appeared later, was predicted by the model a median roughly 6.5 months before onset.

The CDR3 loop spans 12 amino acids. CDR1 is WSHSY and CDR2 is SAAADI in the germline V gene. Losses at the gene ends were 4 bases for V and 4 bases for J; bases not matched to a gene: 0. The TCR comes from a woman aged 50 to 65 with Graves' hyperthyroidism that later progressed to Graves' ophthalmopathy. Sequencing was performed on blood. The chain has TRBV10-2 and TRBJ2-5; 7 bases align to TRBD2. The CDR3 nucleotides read TGCGCCAGCAGTGCTAGCGGAGAGACCCAGTACTTC. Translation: CASSASGETQYF.